What follows describes a single TCR beta chain. Antigen specificity is unknown. With V trimmed by 4 bases and J by 5 bases, 14 bases remained unmatched. Looked up from germline, CDR1 is SGDLS and CDR2 is YYNGEE. The CDR3 has 17 amino acids. This sample was included in a study of PD-1 blockade in classical Hodgkin lymphoma. Across the whole study: Treatment was intravenous nivolumab, 3 mg/kg every 2 weeks, until progression.

Produced via immunoSEQ multiplex PCR; TCRdb's table is partial and in-frame only. The sample contains 11,000 to 15,000 clones, 83% of which appear only once. Study findings and constraints: Newly diagnosed patients reportedly had lower baseline TCR diversity than healthy donors.

Following autologous stem cell transplantation, relapse occurred in every patient, and exposure to brentuximab vedotin varied. The sample consisted of peripheral blood mononuclear cells (PBMCs), taken before the second cycle of nivolumab. The receptor's source is a human donor with classical Hodgkin lymphoma. The rearrangement joins TRBV9 to TRBJ2-3, with 9 bases aligning to TRBD1. The CDR3: CASSPQGGQGSRDTQYF. DNA for the CDR3: TGTGCCAGCAGCCCTCAGGGGGGACAGGGTTCTAGAGATACGCAGTATTTT.